The following is a TCR beta chain sequence with its context. Each CDR3 protein gets one entry after TCRdb re-called the RT-PCR reads with MiXCR. The table has more than 600,000 distinct CDR3 sequences, over 12% seen once. Per germline, CDR1 MNHEY and CDR2 SMNVEV (reference sequence). Trimming took 3 bases from V and 8 from J, leaving 13 bases between them. The CDR3 is 13 amino acids. Sequenced material: memory CD4+ T cells from blood. The chain is built from TRBV27 and TRBJ1-2, with D perhaps matching TRBD1 (5 bases). The sequence derives from a female donor in good health, serving as a healthy control. This CDR3 reads CASSFKGRGGYTF. The DNA of the CDR3 is TGTGCCAGCAGTTTTAAGGGAAGGGGCGGCTACACCTTC.